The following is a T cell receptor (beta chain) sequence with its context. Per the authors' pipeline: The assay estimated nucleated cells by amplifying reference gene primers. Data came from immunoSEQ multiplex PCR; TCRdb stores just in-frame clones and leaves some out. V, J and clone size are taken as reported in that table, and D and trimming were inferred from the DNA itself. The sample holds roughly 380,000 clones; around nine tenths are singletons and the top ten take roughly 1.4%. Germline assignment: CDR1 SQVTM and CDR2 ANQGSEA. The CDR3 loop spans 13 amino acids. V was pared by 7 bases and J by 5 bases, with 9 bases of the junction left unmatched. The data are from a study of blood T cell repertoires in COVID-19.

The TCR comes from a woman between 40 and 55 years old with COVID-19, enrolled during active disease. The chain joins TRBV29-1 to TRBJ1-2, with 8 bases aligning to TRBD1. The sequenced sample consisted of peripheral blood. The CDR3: CSASQGEGYGYTF. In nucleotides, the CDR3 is TGCAGCGCGTCACAGGGGGAGGGTTATGGCTACACCTTC.